This TCR beta chain appears in the sequencing data of a study of control samples from healthy donors and cancer patients. In germline, CDR1 is LNHDA, CDR2 SQIVND (reference sequence). Trimming shortened V by 2 bases and J by 1 base, and 8 bases separated the two germline ends. The CDR3 has 15 amino acids. The table came from immunoSEQ multiplex PCR; TCRdb's copy has only in-frame clones and leaves some out. The sample includes some 250,000 clones, almost 85% seen only once; the top ten take about an eighth. The V and J genes are TRBV19 and TRBJ2-2; D is unclear. The TCR sequence derives from a woman aged 55-70 years with lung cancer. Sequenced: PBMCs. The chain's CDR3 is CASSISRRNTGELFF. The CDR3 region has the DNA TGTGCCAGTAGTATATCGCGACGGAACACCGGGGAGCTGTTTTTT.